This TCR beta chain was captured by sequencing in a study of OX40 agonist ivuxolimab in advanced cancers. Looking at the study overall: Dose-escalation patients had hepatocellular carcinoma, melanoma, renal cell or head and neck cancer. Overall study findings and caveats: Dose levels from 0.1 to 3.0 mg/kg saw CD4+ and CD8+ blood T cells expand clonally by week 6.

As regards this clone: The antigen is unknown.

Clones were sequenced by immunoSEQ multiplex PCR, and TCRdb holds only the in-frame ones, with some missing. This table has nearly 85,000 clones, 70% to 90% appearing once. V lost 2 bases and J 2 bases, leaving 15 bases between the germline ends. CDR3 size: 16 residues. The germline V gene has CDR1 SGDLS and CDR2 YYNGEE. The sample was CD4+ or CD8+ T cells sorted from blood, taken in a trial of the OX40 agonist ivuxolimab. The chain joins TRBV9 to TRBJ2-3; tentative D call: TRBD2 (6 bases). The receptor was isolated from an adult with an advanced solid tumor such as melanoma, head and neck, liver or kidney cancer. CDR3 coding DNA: TGTGCCAGCAGCGTTAGCGGACAATCCCACACAGATACGCAGTATTTT. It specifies CASSVSGQSHTDTQYF.